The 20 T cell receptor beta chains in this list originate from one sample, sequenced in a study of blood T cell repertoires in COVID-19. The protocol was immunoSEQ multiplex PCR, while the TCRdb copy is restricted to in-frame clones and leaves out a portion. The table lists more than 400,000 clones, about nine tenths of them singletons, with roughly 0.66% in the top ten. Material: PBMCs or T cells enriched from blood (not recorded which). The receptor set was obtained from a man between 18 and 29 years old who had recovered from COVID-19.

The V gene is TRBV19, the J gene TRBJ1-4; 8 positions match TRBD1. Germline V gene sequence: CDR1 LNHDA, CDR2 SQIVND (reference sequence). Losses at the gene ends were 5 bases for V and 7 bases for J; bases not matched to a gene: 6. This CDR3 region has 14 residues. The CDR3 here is CASSGDRGGEKLFF. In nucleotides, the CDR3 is TGTGCCAGTAGTGGAGACAGGGGAGGTGAAAAACTGTTTTTT.

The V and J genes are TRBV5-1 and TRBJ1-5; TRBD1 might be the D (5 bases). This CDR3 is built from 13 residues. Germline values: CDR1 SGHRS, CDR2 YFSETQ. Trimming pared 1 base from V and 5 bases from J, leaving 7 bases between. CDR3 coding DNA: TGCGCCAGCAGCTTGACAGGCCATCAGCCCCAGCATTTT. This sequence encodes CASSLTGHQPQHF.

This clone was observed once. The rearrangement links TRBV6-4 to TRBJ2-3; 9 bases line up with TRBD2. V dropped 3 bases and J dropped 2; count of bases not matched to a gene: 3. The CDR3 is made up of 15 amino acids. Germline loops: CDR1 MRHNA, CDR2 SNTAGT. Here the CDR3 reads CASSETSGNTDTQYF. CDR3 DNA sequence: TGTGCCAGCAGTGAGACTAGCGGAAACACAGATACGCAGTATTTT.

The CDR3 reads CAWRKDATGTRRYEQYF. CDR3 sequence (DNA): TGTGCCTGGAGGAAGGACGCTACAGGGACCCGGAGGTACGAGCAGTACTTC. The chain is built from TRBV30 and TRBJ2-7; TRBD1 might be the D (6 bases). Deletions cut 3 bases from V and 4 bases from J, with 25 bases between. This CDR3 is built from 17 residues. The germline gives CDR1 GTSNPN, CDR2 SVGIG (reference sequence).

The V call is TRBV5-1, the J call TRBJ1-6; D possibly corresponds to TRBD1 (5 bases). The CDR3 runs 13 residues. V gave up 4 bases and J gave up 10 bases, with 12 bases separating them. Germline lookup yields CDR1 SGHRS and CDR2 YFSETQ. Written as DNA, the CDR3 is TGCGCCAGCAGCGCTGGGGCCGGCTCACCCCTCCACTTT. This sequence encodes CASSAGAGSPLHF.

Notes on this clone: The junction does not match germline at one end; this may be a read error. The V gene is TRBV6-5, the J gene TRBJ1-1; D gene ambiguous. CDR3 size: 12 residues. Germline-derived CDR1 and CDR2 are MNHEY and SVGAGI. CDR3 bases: TGTGCCGGCAGTCAATTCAACACTGAAGCTTTCTTT. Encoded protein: CAGSQFNTEAFF.

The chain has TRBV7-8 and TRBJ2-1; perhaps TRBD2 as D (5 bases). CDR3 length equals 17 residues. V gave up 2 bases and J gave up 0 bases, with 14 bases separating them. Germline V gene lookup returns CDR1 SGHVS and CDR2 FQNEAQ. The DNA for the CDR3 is TGTGCCAGCAGCTTATTGCTAGCCCGTAGCTCCTACAATGAGCAGTTCTTC. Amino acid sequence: CASSLLLARSSYNEQFF.

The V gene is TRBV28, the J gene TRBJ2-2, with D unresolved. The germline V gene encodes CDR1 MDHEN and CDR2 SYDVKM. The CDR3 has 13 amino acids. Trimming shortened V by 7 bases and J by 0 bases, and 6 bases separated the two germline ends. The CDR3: CASKQPNTGELFF. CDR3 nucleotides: TGTGCCAGCAAACAGCCGAACACCGGGGAGCTGTTTTTT.

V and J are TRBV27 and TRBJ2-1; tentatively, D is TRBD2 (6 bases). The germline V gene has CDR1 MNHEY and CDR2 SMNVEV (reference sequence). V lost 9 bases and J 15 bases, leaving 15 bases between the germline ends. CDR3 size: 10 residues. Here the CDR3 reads CASFGGVAFF. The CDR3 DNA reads TGTGCCAGTTTCGGGGGTGTCGCGTTCTTC.

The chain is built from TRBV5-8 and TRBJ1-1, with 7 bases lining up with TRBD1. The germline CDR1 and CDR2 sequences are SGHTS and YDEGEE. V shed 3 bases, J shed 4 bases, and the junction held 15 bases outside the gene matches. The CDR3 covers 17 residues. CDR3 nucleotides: TGTGCCAGCAGCTCAGTGCGGGACAGCCCATGGAGCACTGAAGCTTTCTTT. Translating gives CASSSVRDSPWSTEAFF.

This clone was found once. The CDR3 loop reads CASSFPLLSYNEQFF. CDR3 nucleotide sequence: TGTGCCAGCAGCTTCCCACTCCTCTCCTACAATGAGCAGTTCTTC. The rearrangement uses TRBV11-2 and TRBJ2-1; D not resolved. Trimming pared 3 bases from V and 0 bases from J, leaving 9 bases between. Germline loops: CDR1 SGHAT, CDR2 FQNNGV. The CDR3 is 15 amino acids.

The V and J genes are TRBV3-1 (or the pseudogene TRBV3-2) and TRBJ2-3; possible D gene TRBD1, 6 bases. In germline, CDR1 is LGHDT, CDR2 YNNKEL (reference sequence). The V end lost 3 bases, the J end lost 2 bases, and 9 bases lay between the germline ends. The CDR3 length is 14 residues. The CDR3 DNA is TGTGCCAGCAGCCATGAGGGGGTCACAGATACGCAGTATTTT. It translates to CASSHEGVTDTQYF.

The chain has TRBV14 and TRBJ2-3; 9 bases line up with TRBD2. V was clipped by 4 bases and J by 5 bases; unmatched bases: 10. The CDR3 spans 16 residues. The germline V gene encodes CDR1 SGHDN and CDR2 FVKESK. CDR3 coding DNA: TGTGCCAGCAGCCGGCGGACTAGCGTTTCAGGAGATACGCAGTATTTT. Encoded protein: CASSRRTSVSGDTQYF. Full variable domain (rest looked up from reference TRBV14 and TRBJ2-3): EAGVTQFPSHSVIEKGQTVTLRCDPISGHDNLYWYRRVMGKEIKFLLHFVKESKQDESGMPNNRFLAERTGGTYSTLKVQPAELEDSGVYFCASSRRTSVSGDTQYFGPGTRLTVL.

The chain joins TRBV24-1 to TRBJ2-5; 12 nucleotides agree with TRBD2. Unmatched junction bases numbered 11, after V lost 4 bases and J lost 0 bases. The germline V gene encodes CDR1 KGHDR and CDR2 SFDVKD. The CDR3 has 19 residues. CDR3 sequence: CATSDPGPGTSGYQETQYF. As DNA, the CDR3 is TGTGCCACCAGTGACCCGGGCCCAGGGACTAGCGGGTACCAAGAGACCCAGTACTTC.

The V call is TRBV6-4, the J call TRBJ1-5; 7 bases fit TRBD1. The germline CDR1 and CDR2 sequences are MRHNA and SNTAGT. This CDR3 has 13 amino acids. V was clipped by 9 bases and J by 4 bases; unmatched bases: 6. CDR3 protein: CASRQGINQPQHF. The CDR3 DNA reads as TGTGCCAGTAGACAGGGTATTAATCAGCCCCAGCATTTT.

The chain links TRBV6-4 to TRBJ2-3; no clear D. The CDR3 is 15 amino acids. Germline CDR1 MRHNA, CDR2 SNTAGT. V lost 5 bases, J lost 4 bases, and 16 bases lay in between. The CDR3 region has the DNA TGTGCCAGCAGTACCGGGTCGACTTCCGCAGATACGCAGTATTTT. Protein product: CASSTGSTSADTQYF.

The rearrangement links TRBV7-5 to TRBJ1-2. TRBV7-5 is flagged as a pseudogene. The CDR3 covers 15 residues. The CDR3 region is CVRRIPGLIHWGYTF. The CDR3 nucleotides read TGTGTCAGAAGAATACCGGGACTCATACACTGGGGCTACACCTTC.

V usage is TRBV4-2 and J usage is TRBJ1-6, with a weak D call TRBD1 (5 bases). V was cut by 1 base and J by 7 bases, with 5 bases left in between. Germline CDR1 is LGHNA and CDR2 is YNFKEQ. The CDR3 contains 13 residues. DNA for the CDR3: TGTGCCAGCAGCCAAGGGACAAATTCACCCCTCCACTTT. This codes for CASSQGTNSPLHF.

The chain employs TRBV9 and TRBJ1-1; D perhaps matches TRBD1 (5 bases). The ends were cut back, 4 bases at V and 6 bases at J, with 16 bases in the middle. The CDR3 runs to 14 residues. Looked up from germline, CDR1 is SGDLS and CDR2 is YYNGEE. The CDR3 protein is CASSTGQPAAEAFF. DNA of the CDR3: TGTGCCAGCAGCACCGGACAACCGGCCGCTGAAGCTTTCTTT.

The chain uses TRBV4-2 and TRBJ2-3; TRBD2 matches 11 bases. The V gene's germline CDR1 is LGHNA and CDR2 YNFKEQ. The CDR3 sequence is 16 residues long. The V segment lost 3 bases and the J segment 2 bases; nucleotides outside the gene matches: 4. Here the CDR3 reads CASSQVAGGNTDTQYF. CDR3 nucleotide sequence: TGTGCCAGCAGCCAGGTAGCGGGAGGGAACACAGATACGCAGTATTTT.